This TCR beta chain was obtained from a study of regulatory T cells in long-lasting Graves disease. Study summary: Graves' patients who were just diagnosed had used antithyroid drugs for under 3 months. Points from the study as a whole: Blood alone, not thyroid tissue, was studied.

This sample's time point: newly diagnosed GD, antithyroid drugs for less than 3 months. The TCR library was made from RNA that had been extracted from PBMCs in TRIzol. HTBI primers from iRepertoire and Arm-PCR of CDR3 regions yielded the TCR beta libraries. TCRdb called the multiplex PCR reads again in MiXCR, with one record for every CDR3 protein. The repertoire includes approximately 460,000 distinct CDR3 sequences, around 15% of them detected once, and approximately 12% sits in the top ten. Of note for this clonotype: Antigen unknown.

The length of the CDR3 is 14 residues. Deletions cut 0 bases from V and 6 bases from J, with 8 bases between. Germline CDR1 KGHDR, CDR2 SFDVKD. The data were also submitted as part of a second study, on T cells in Graves' hyperthyroidism and ophthalmopathy. That study adds: Pregnant or lactating patients were excluded, as were those with uncontrolled infection or other autoimmune disease.

This receptor was taken from a young woman with Graves disease. Sequencing used peripheral blood mononuclear cells (PBMCs), obtained at new diagnosis, from a patient treated with antithyroid drugs. The V gene is TRBV24-1, the J gene TRBJ2-1; D ambiguous. This chain's CDR3 is CATSDLGPSNEQFF. In nucleotides, the CDR3 is TGTGCCACCAGTGATTTGGGGCCCTCCAATGAGCAGTTCTTC.